These T cell receptor beta chains were read from a single sample in a study of PD-L1 blockade in urothelial cancer. Using immunoSEQ multiplex PCR, the repertoire was profiled, and TCRdb retains in-frame clones only, with some absent. The data contain roughly 41,000 clones, 82% of them singletons. Sequenced here: PBMCs, sampled around atezolizumab (anti-PD-L1) treatment. These receptors originate from a man aged 55 to 69 with urothelial cancer. Both conserved end residues are part of each CDR3. The order of the fields is V gene, D gene, clone size, CDR3 length, CDR3 protein. D genes are given only for firm matches. Rows give clone size only sometimes, using once, few, many, or a class for an expanded clone.

TRBV28 NA once 16 CASRPQGGPNTGELFF
TRBV19 NA NA 14 CASSGGTAALGYTF
TRBV7-9 NA NA 13 CASSLTHLEGYTF
TRBV7-2 TRBD1 NA 16 CASSPQGTVSADTQYF
TRBV4-1 NA NA 15 CASSRNRDSNQPQHF
TRBV5-5 TRBD1 once 15 CASSHIDRGYYGYTF
TRBV5-1 NA NA 16 CASSPWGAGGSYEQYF
TRBV19 NA NA 14 CASSIGHPVREAFF
TRBV5-4 TRBD1 NA 13 CASSWDRAHEQYF
TRBV5-1 TRBD1 NA 15 CASSFTGGTNEKLFF
TRBV27 NA NA 16 CASSWEQASSYNEQFF
TRBV10-2 TRBD1 few 16 CATGTGGRRLGYGYTF
TRBV2 NA NA 15 CASSLDGGSGNTIYF
TRBV5-1 TRBD2 NA 15 CASSLVPAGGGEQFF
TRBV7-3 TRBD1 NA 16 CASSSSRDRGYNEQFF
TRBV2 TRBD1 few 14 CASTRGTGNYGYTF
TRBV5-6 TRBD1 NA 15 CASSSGQVWGNEQFF
TRBV9 TRBD1 NA 16 CASSAGQGAPYYEQYF
TRBV29-1 TRBD1 NA 16 CSVEGRDREGVYGYTF
TRBV6-6 TRBD1 NA 16 CASSNLQGASGNTIYF
TRBV7-9 NA NA 12 CASSLDGQPQHF
TRBV5-6 NA NA 15 CASSLRGLTSNEQFF
TRBV6-1 NA NA 14 CASSVGGAADGYTF
TRBV18 NA once 13 CASSPESNTEAFF
TRBV5-1 TRBD1 NA 15 CASSLGDRELNTIYF
TRBV14 NA NA 13 CASSQIVNSPLHF
TRBV30 NA NA 13 CAWSVAGNQPQHF
TRBV18 NA once 13 CASSPHRDTEAFF
TRBV5-1 TRBD1 NA 15 CASSFFGTGDTEAFF
TRBV6-6 NA NA 15 CASSYMQGKTHEQYF
TRBV6-6 TRBD2 once 15 CASSSSGGEAGELFF
TRBV6-6 NA NA 11 CAIENTDTQYF
TRBV5-4 NA NA 13 CASSLGGADTQYF
TRBV13 TRBD1 NA 15 CASSLTGVSTDTQYF
TRBV2 TRBD1 few 17 CASTTMGQGIAKNIQYF
TRBV7-2 NA few 17 CASSLAAGGIGFNEQFF
TRBV6-6 NA NA 16 CASTEHPQRGTDTQYF
TRBV28 NA few 12 CASSLTSGEQFF
TRBV5-1 TRBD1 NA 15 CASSEDRGWGETQYF
TRBV7-9 TRBD1 NA 17 CASSLVPGQGSYNEQFF
TRBV6-5 NA NA 13 CASSYNLDYGYTF
TRBV11-1 TRBD2 NA 16 CASSLVSGGAWDEQFF
TRBV5-1 NA NA 14 CASRGLFEAGELFF